These 22 T cell receptor beta chains share one sample of origin, sequenced in a study of blood T cell repertoires in COVID-19. Assay: immunoSEQ multiplex PCR; the TCRdb copy retains only in-frame clones and omits some. The sample has some 250,000 clones; around 80% are singletons. Sequencing was performed on peripheral blood. The receptors were sampled from a woman aged 18-29 years with acute or convalescent COVID-19.

The chain couples TRBV6-2 or TRBV6-3 to TRBJ1-5; the D gene is possibly TRBD1 (5 bases). Per germline, CDR1 MNHEY and CDR2 SVGEGT. CDR3 length: 14 amino acids. Trimming shortened V by 2 bases and J by 7 bases, and 12 bases separated the two germline ends. In DNA form, the CDR3 reads TGTGCCAGCAGTTACGGGCAGGGCGGCCAGCCCCAGCATTTT. Translating gives CASSYGQGGQPQHF.

The chain is built from TRBV6-2 or TRBV6-3 and TRBJ2-7; 8 bases align to TRBD1. From germline, CDR1 is MNHEY and CDR2 SVGEGT. J was trimmed by 2 bases and V by 6 bases; bases with no gene match: 9. This CDR3 is 15 amino acids long. The CDR3 reads CASSGQGPLPYEQYF. CDR3 DNA: TGTGCCAGCAGCGGACAGGGTCCCTTGCCCTACGAGCAGTACTTC.

The V and J genes are TRBV12-3 or TRBV12-4 and TRBJ1-2; TRBD1 might be the D (6 bases). This CDR3 has 13 residues. Trimming stripped 4 bases from V and 8 bases from J, with 14 bases between. CDR3 protein: CASSSRDKGGYTF. The CDR3 DNA reads as TGTGCCAGCAGTTCCCGGGACAAAGGCGGCTACACCTTC.

The chain has TRBV3-1 (or the pseudogene TRBV3-2) and TRBJ2-4, with a possible D match to TRBD2 (6 bases). Germline-derived CDR1 and CDR2 are LGHDT and YNNKEL (reference sequence). The ends were cut back, 2 bases at V and 2 bases at J, with 10 bases in the middle. The CDR3 loop spans 15 amino acids. The CDR3 sequence: CASSQRTISKNIQYF. The CDR3 DNA follows: TGTGCCAGCAGCCAAAGGACTATTTCCAAAAACATTCAGTACTTC.

The chain links TRBV29-1 to TRBJ1-2; 7 bases agree with TRBD1. The V and J ends lost 3 bases and 4 bases, in that order; junction bases with no gene match: 5. This CDR3 region has 13 residues. Per the germline V gene, CDR1 is SQVTM and CDR2 is ANQGSEA. In DNA form, the CDR3 reads TGCAGCGTTGACGATAGGACAGGCTATGGCTACACCTTC. Translation gives CSVDDRTGYGYTF.

The chain joins TRBV4-3 to TRBJ2-7, with a tentative D call TRBD2 (5 bases). The CDR3 extends over 13 amino acids. Between the trimmed V and J ends, which lost 4 bases and 4 bases, there was a span of 11 bases. The germline V gene encodes CDR1 LGHNA and CDR2 YSLEER. The CDR3 region has the DNA TGCGCCAGCAGCCTCGGCCCGGGGTACGAGCAGTACTTC. As protein: CASSLGPGYEQYF.

The chain uses TRBV5-1 and TRBJ1-4; no reliable D call. The V and J ends lost 4 bases and 3 bases respectively, with 10 bases between them. There are 14 residues in the CDR3. In germline, CDR1 is SGHRS, CDR2 YFSETQ. The CDR3 DNA follows: TGCGCCAGCAGCCAGAATATACCTAATGAAAAACTGTTTTTT. Amino acids: CASSQNIPNEKLFF.

The chain joins TRBV9 to TRBJ2-7; D unresolved. V was cut by 4 bases and J by 0 bases, with 11 bases left in between. The germline CDR1 and CDR2 sequences are SGDLS and YYNGEE. The CDR3 totals 14 residues. The CDR3 protein is CASSPLLHSYEQYF. CDR3 bases: TGTGCCAGCAGCCCGCTACTCCACTCCTACGAGCAGTACTTC.

The V and J genes are TRBV18 and TRBJ1-2; D may be TRBD1 (6 bases). The CDR3 consists of 15 residues. CDR1 and CDR2 from the germline V gene are KGHSH and LQKENI. The ends were cut back, 0 bases at V and 0 bases at J, with 8 bases in the middle. In nucleotides, the CDR3 is TGTGCCAGCTCACCACCCTGGGACACTAACTATGGCTACACCTTC. Amino acids: CASSPPWDTNYGYTF.

The chain joins TRBV6-5 to TRBJ1-6; D may be TRBD1 (6 bases). Germline values: CDR1 MNHEY, CDR2 SVGAGI. This CDR3 is 14 amino acids long. The germline V and J ends were trimmed by 4 bases and 8 bases, with 12 bases remaining between them. This chain's CDR3 is CASSSQTGDSPLHF. The CDR3 bases are TGTGCCAGCAGTTCTCAGACAGGAGATTCACCCCTCCACTTT.

The rearrangement uses TRBV18 and TRBJ1-1; the D is unclear. Germline values: CDR1 KGHSH, CDR2 LQKENI. Trimming cost V 4 bases and J 1 base, with 7 bases left between them. The CDR3 has 13 residues. The CDR3 DNA reads as TGTGCCAGCTCACGTGAGTCGAACACTGAAGCTTTCTTT. Protein: CASSRESNTEAFF.

The CDR3 DNA reads TGTGCCAGCAGTCTTCCGACTAGCGGGAGAGCCGGGGAGCTGTTTTTT. This codes for CASSLPTSGRAGELFF. This chain joins TRBV28 and TRBJ2-2, with TRBD2 matching over 12 bases. The CDR3 covers 16 residues. Germline V gene lookup returns CDR1 MDHEN and CDR2 SYDVKM. The V and J ends lost 5 bases and 6 bases, in that order; junction bases with no gene match: 7. The whole variable domain, remainder taken from reference TRBV28 and TRBJ2-2, is DVKVTQSSRYLVKRTGEKVFLECVQDMDHENMFWYRQDPGLGLRLIYFSYDVKMKEKGDIPEGYSVSREKKERFSLILESASTNQTSMYLCASSLPTSGRAGELFFGEGSRLTVL.

The J gene is TRBJ1-5, the V gene TRBV19; D is undetermined. CDR3 length: 13 amino acids. The V end lost 3 bases, the J end lost 5 bases, and 8 bases lay between the germline ends. Germline lookup yields CDR1 LNHDA and CDR2 SQIVND (reference sequence). CDR3 bases: TGTGCCAGTAGTATCCGAGGGTATCAGCCCCAGCATTTT. Translating gives CASSIRGYQPQHF.

A single count supports this clone. The chain recombines TRBV6-5 with TRBJ2-5; 9 bases line up with TRBD2. CDR1 is MNHEY and CDR2 is SVGAGI in the germline V gene. CDR3 size: 16 residues. With V trimmed by 0 bases and J by 5 bases, 7 bases remained unmatched. CDR3 residues: CASSYSEREVGETQYF. The CDR3 DNA reads as TGTGCCAGCAGTTACTCAGAGCGGGAGGTAGGGGAGACCCAGTACTTC.

V usage is TRBV27 and J usage is TRBJ2-1, with 11 bases aligning to TRBD2. This CDR3 has 16 residues. Unmatched junction bases numbered 2, after V lost 3 bases and J lost 1 base. From germline, CDR1 is MNHEY and CDR2 SMNVEV (reference sequence). CDR3 sequence reads: CASSLSSGGSYNEQFF. The CDR3 DNA sequence: TGTGCCAGCAGTTTGTCTAGCGGGGGGTCCTACAATGAGCAGTTCTTC.

This CDR3 reads CASSLIEAGSNQPQHF. The CDR3 region has the DNA TGTGCCAGCAGCTTAATAGAAGCGGGGAGCAATCAGCCCCAGCATTTT. The chain couples TRBV5-4 to TRBJ1-5; D call uncertain. CDR3 size: 16 residues. Germline V lookup: CDR1 SGHNT, CDR2 YYREEE (reference sequence). V shed 2 bases and J shed 1 base, with 13 bases lying between them.

The chain carries TRBV7-2 and TRBJ1-1; no definite D call. The CDR3 extends over 13 amino acids. V was cut by 5 bases and J by 0 bases, with 7 bases left in between. Germline values: CDR1 SGHTA, CDR2 FQGNSA. This CDR3 is CASSPDLNTEAFF. CDR3 in DNA: TGTGCCAGCAGCCCGGACTTGAACACTGAAGCTTTCTTT. Based on the CDR3 plus reference TRBV7-2 and TRBJ1-1, the full variable domain is GAGVSQSPSNKVTEKGKDVELRCDPISGHTALYWYRQSLGQGLEFLIYFQGNSAPDKSGLPSDRFSAERTGGSVSTLTIQRTQQEDSAVYLCASSPDLNTEAFFGQGTRLTVV.

The chain has TRBV23-1 and TRBJ1-6; TRBD1 might be the D (6 bases). TRBV23-1 is an ORF, with its function uncertain. The CDR3 runs to 13 residues. V lost 4 bases, J lost 9 bases, and 10 bases lay in between. CDR3 region: CASSRRTVSPLHF. The CDR3 region has the DNA TGCGCCAGCAGTCGTAGGACAGTTTCACCCCTCCACTTT.

This clone was detected only once. The chain joins TRBV4-1 to TRBJ2-7; D possibly corresponds to TRBD2 (5 bases). Between the trimmed V and J ends, which lost 0 bases and 2 bases, there was a span of 11 bases. There are 15 residues in the CDR3. Germline CDR1 reads MGHRA; CDR2 reads YSYEKL. The DNA for the CDR3 is TGCGCCAGCAGCCAAGAACTAGGACCAGCCTACGAGCAGTACTTC. Protein: CASSQELGPAYEQYF.

This chain uses TRBV6-4 with TRBJ2-7, with TRBD2 as a possible D gene (6 bases). V gave up 5 bases and J gave up 0 bases, with 14 bases separating them. Germline values: CDR1 MRHNA, CDR2 SNTAGT. This CDR3 has 15 residues. In DNA, the CDR3 is TGTGCCAGCAGTCGAGAAGCGGGTAGCTCCTACGAGCAGTACTTC. Protein sequence: CASSREAGSSYEQYF.

V gene TRBV2 combines with J gene TRBJ1-2; 10 bases agree with TRBD1. CDR3 length equals 15 residues. Per the germline V gene, CDR1 is SNHLY and CDR2 is FYNNEI. J gave up 0 bases and V 8 bases, and 6 bases lay outside the gene matches. The CDR3 loop is CASQRDRGANYGYTF. DNA of the CDR3: TGTGCCAGCCAACGGGACAGGGGAGCTAACTATGGCTACACCTTC.

The V and J genes are TRBV28 and TRBJ2-7; weak D call: TRBD1 (6 bases). Looked up from germline, CDR1 is MDHEN and CDR2 is SYDVKM. The CDR3 is made up of 15 amino acids. Trimming shortened V by 3 bases and J by 2 bases, and 14 bases separated the two germline ends. CDR3 region: CASSLTGRQAYEQYF. In nucleotides, the CDR3 is TGTGCCAGCAGTTTGACGGGCAGACAGGCCTACGAGCAGTACTTC.